This TCR beta chain was retrieved from a study of CD8 T cells in ankylosing spondylitis. Study conclusions and caveats: From matched ankylosing spondylitis synovial fluid, disease-linked clones were reportedly recovered at significantly enriched levels.

The CDR3 is 12 residues long. CDR1 and CDR2 from the germline V gene are LNHNV and YYDKDF (reference sequence). Each CDR3 protein gets one entry after TCRdb re-called the 5' RACE reads with MiXCR. The table has hundreds of thousands of distinct CDR3 sequences, roughly 24% seen once; the top ten hold approximately 6.6%. About this clonotype itself: What it recognizes is unknown. Sequence at one end of the junction differs from germline and may be a read error.

This TCR came from a male donor with ankylosing spondylitis or in good health (not recorded which). The V gene is TRBV15, the J gene TRBJ2-3; D is unresolved. The sample comprised blood, either unsorted or a sorted T cell fraction (not recorded which). The CDR3 bases are TGTGCCACCAGCGGAGAACGGGATACGCAGTATTTT. This gives the protein CATSGERDTQYF.